This T cell receptor (beta chain) was found in a study of blood T cell repertoires in COVID-19. At the level of the study: The United States, Italy and Spain were the sources of the acute and convalescent COVID-19 samples. Nucleic acid was either cDNA or gDNA, and it came from T cells, B-cell-depleted T cells, or PBMCs.

Symptom resolution, clearance, or two negative PCRs marked donors in Cohort 3 as recovered. Authors' methods: Nucleated cell counts were estimated from reference gene primer amplification. Measured with immunoSEQ multiplex PCR; TCRdb has only the in-frame clones, and not every one. That table gives V, J and clone size, and the DNA gave D and trimming. The data hold about 160,000 clones, with 80% observed a single time. The CDR3 consists of 13 residues. The trim removed 4 bases at V and 5 bases at J, leaving 5 bases unmatched. Germline V gene lookup returns CDR1 SGHDT and CDR2 YYEEEE. Sequenced material: PBMCs or T cells enriched from blood (not recorded which). V and J are TRBV5-6 and TRBJ1-2; 7 bases align to TRBD1. The receptor was isolated from a woman in her sixties who had recovered from COVID-19. CDR3 loop: CASSADRRYGYTF. In nucleotides, the CDR3 is TGTGCCAGCAGCGCGGACAGGAGATATGGCTACACCTTC.